The entry below describes one T cell receptor (beta chain). This specimen belongs to a study of blood T cells in healthy people across ages. Next came a second PCR, run for about 7 to 12 cycles, which used a sample-barcoded 5' primer along with a J-beta primer mix. TCRdb redid the calling of the 5' RACE reads with MiXCR, one entry per CDR3 protein. The sample yields more than 1,400,000 distinct CDR3 sequences, 42% seen once. The origin of this receptor is a woman aged 18-29 years in good health. The sample was blood.

CDR3: CASSLGTGRNSPLHF. In DNA, the CDR3 is TGTGCCAGCAGTTTAGGGACAGGGCGCAATTCACCCCTCCACTTT. V gene TRBV27 combines with J gene TRBJ1-6, with 9 bases identical to TRBD1. V shed 2 bases, J shed 7 bases, and the junction held 3 bases outside the gene matches. The CDR3 consists of 15 residues. CDR1 and CDR2 from the germline V gene are MNHEY and SMNVEV (reference sequence).